The 14 T cell receptor beta chains reported below all come from one sample, sequenced in a study of beta chain features in type 1 diabetes. Isolated RNA was reverse transcribed in full, so expressed TCRB transcripts were sequenced. Clones were sequenced by immunoSEQ multiplex PCR, and TCRdb holds only the in-frame ones, with some missing. The sample lists fewer than 250,000 clones, 7.5% to 10% occurring once. Sample: naive CD4+ T cells from blood. These receptors were obtained from a woman aged 18-29 years in good health.

The sample holds a few counts of this clone. This chain uses TRBV6-1 with TRBJ1-5; no clear D. CDR3 length: 10 residues. V was clipped by 1 base and J by 15 bases, with 7 bases between them. Germline V gene data show CDR1 as MNHNS and CDR2 as SASEGT. CDR3 coding DNA: TGTGCCAGCAGTGAAGTGGCCTGGCATTTT. Translating gives CASSEVAWHF.

This clone has at least ten counts. This chain joins TRBV7-9 and TRBJ2-3; weak D call: TRBD2 (6 bases). Germline V lookup: CDR1 SEHNR, CDR2 FQNEAQ (reference sequence). The V end lost 4 bases, the J end lost 6 bases, and 11 bases lay between the germline ends. There are 13 residues in the CDR3. CDR3 sequence (DNA): TGTGCCAGCAGCTGGACTATCCTTGATACGCAGTATTTT. Its translation: CASSWTILDTQYF.

This clone came up a few times. A junction end diverges from the germline sequence, so it may reflect a read error. This chain joins TRBV7-3 and TRBJ1-5; D is ambiguous. The V gene's germline CDR1 is SGHTA and CDR2 FQGTGA. This CDR3 contains 13 residues. CDR3 nucleotides: TGTGCCAGCAGCGTAACGCGTGGTCAGCCCCAGCATTTT. Translated, it gives CASSVTRGQPQHF.

This clone was recorded at least ten times. This chain links TRBV7-9 with TRBJ2-1, with 8 bases lining up with TRBD2. The CDR3 contains 11 residues. The germline CDR1 and CDR2 sequences are SEHNR and FQNEAQ (reference sequence). V dropped 6 bases and J dropped 12; count of bases not matched to a gene: 4. The CDR3 region has the DNA TGTGCCAGCAGAACCGGGACTAGGCAGTTCTTC. It specifies CASRTGTRQFF.

This clone was counted a few times. V and J are TRBV19 and TRBJ2-1; weak D call: TRBD2 (6 bases). V was pared by 6 bases and J by 1 base, with 13 bases between. CDR1 and CDR2 (germline): LNHDA, SQIVND (reference sequence). CDR3 size: 15 residues. CDR3 DNA: TGTGCCAGTAGGGTAACTAGCTCGTCCTACAATGAGCAGTTCTTC. This translates into CASRVTSSSYNEQFF.

The CDR3 sequence is CASSSASRGRGAFF. In DNA form, the CDR3 reads TGTGCCAGCAGCTCAGCCTCTAGGGGGCGCGGAGCTTTCTTT. V gene TRBV5-6 combines with J gene TRBJ1-1, with 7 positions matching TRBD1. The junction had 12 bases not matched to a gene; V was cut back by 3 bases and J by 10 bases. Germline V gene data show CDR1 as SGHDT and CDR2 as YYEEEE. This CDR3 spans 14 amino acids.

The V call is TRBV10-1, the J call TRBJ2-5; a possible D gene is TRBD2 (6 bases). CDR1 is WNHNN, CDR2 SYGVQD, per germline (reference sequence). The V end was cut by 2 bases, the J end by 6 bases, with 13 bases between. This CDR3 region has 14 residues. CDR3 in amino acids: CASSEPGGGKTQYF. Written as DNA, the CDR3 is TGCGCCAGCAGTGAGCCCGGGGGTGGGAAGACCCAGTACTTC.

CDR3 region: CAWSATSGRGDTQYF. CDR3 in DNA: TGTGCCTGGAGCGCTACTAGCGGGAGGGGGGATACGCAGTATTTT. The chain joins TRBV30 to TRBJ2-3; 13 bases match TRBD2. V gave up 3 bases and J gave up 6 bases; unmatched junction bases: 6. Germline assignment: CDR1 GTSNPN and CDR2 SVGIG (reference sequence). This CDR3 spans 15 amino acids.

This clone was seen a few times. The chain carries TRBV5-1 and TRBJ2-5; 7 bases map to TRBD1. The CDR3 is made up of 14 amino acids. Per the germline V gene, CDR1 is SGHRS and CDR2 is YFSETQ. V trimming: 4 bases; J trimming: 1 base; junction bases outside the gene matches: 4. DNA for the CDR3: TGCGCCAGCAGCCCGGGACAGCTCCAAGAGACCCAGTACTTC. This codes for CASSPGQLQETQYF.

This clone came up a few times. V and J are TRBV6-6 and TRBJ1-6, with TRBD1 matching 7 bases. CDR1 and CDR2 from the germline V gene are MNHNY and SVGAGI (reference sequence). Trimming at V came to 5 bases and at J to 7 bases, leaving 8 bases not matched to a gene. The CDR3 sequence is 15 residues long. CDR3 amino acids: CASSQGGAGNSPLHF. In nucleotides, the CDR3 is TGTGCCAGCAGTCAAGGGGGCGCGGGGAATTCACCCCTCCACTTT.

In this sample, this clone turned up a few times. The CDR3 sequence: CASSIKTEANVLTF. The DNA of the CDR3 is TGTGCCAGCAGTATTAAGACAGAGGCCAACGTCCTGACTTTC. The chain links TRBV27 to TRBJ2-6; tentative D call: TRBD1 (5 bases). This CDR3 is 14 amino acids long. Germline V gives CDR1 MNHEY, CDR2 SMNVEV (reference sequence). Trimming pared 5 bases from V and 6 bases from J, leaving 11 bases between.

The genes are TRBV29-1 and TRBJ2-7; 10 nucleotides match TRBD2. CDR1 and CDR2 from the germline V gene are SQVTM and ANQGSEA. The CDR3 is 12 amino acids. J was trimmed by 6 bases and V by 5 bases; bases with no gene match: 4. The CDR3 bases are TGCAGCGTTCTAGCGGGAGAGGGCGAGCAGTACTTC. Amino acid sequence: CSVLAGEGEQYF.

This clone was seen only a few times. The rearrangement joins TRBV6-5 to TRBJ1-1; no firm D call. This CDR3 region has 13 residues. The V gene's germline CDR1 is MNHEY and CDR2 SVGAGI. The ends were cut back, 2 bases at V and 2 bases at J, with 6 bases in the middle. The chain's CDR3 is CASSYEGNTEAFF. The CDR3 nucleotides are TGTGCCAGCAGTTACGAGGGAAACACTGAAGCTTTCTTT.

This clone appeared a few times. The chain recombines TRBV30 with TRBJ1-3; no clear D. The CDR3 runs to 13 residues. Germline lookup yields CDR1 GTSNPN and CDR2 SVGIG (reference sequence). The germline V and J ends were trimmed by 4 bases and 2 bases, with 9 bases remaining between them. Here the CDR3 reads CAWTLLTGNTIYF. The CDR3 nucleotides read TGTGCCTGGACCCTTCTAACTGGAAACACCATATATTTT.